This TCR beta chain was identified in a study of blood T cells in healthy people across ages. As for this clonotype: Its matching antigen is unknown.

Primed by a sample-barcoded 5' primer and a J-beta primer mix, a second PCR proceeded for about 7 to 11 cycles. Carrying 12 random nucleotides, a template-switch adaptor labeled each individual cDNA molecule. MiXCR, applied by TCRdb to the 5' RACE reads, yields one record per CDR3 protein. The sample carries roughly 900,000 distinct CDR3 sequences, about 28% recorded once. Study-wide results and limits: A strong correlation between TCR beta diversity and naive T cell percentage was seen. When one million T cells were used, diversity estimates were thought to be underestimates.

Sequencing was carried out using blood. The clonotype was recovered from a woman of 80 years or more in good health.

DNA of the CDR3: TGTGCCAGCAGTCAGACAACACCGGGGGAGCTGTTTTTT. This gives the protein CASSQTTPGELFF. The chain employs TRBV6-2 or TRBV6-3 and TRBJ2-2, with D unclear. Germline lookup yields CDR1 MNHEY and CDR2 SVGEGT. The V end was cut by 5 bases, the J end by 8 bases, with 12 bases between. This CDR3 has 13 residues.